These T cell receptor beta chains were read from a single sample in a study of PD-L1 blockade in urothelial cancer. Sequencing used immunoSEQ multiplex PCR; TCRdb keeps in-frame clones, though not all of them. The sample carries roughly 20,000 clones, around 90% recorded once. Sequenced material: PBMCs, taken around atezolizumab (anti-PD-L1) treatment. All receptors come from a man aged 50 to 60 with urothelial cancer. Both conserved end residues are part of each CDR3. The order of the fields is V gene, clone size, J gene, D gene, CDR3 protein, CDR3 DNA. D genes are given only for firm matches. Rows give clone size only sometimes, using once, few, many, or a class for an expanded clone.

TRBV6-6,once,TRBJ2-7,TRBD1,CASSYTGGEQYF,TGTGCCAGCAGTTATACAGGGGGCGAGCAGTACTTC
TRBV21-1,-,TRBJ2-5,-,CARTISPSATPRETQYF,TGTGCCAGGACTATAAGCCCTAGCGCAACTCCCCGAGAGACCCAGTACTTC
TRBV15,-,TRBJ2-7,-,CATSRDRVDFYEQYF,TGTGCCACCAGCAGAGATCGCGTAGATTTCTACGAGCAGTACTTC
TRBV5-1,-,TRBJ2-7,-,CASSWTTSVREEQYF,TGCGCCAGCAGCTGGACTACAAGCGTACGAGAAGAGCAGTACTTC
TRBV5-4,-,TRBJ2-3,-,CASSLAGVTRGTDTQYF,TGTGCCAGCAGCTTGGCCGGAGTCACTAGGGGCACAGATACGCAGTATTTT
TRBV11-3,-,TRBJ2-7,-,CASSLKQGPYEQYF,TGTGCCAGCAGCCTGAAACAGGGACCCTACGAGCAGTACTTC
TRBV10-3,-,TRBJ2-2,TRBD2,CAISGFRPAGGNTGELFF,TGTGCCATCAGTGGATTTAGGCCCGCGGGGGGTAACACCGGGGAGCTGTTTTTT
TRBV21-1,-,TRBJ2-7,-,CASTPGHPYEQYF,TGTGCCAGCACCCCGGGACATCCCTACGAGCAGTACTTC
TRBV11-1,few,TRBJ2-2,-,CASSSRKGAGELFF,TGTGCCAGCAGCTCCCGGAAGGGGGCCGGGGAGCTGTTTTTT
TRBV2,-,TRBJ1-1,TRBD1,CASSRDRADTEAFF,TGTGCCAGCAGTCGGGACAGGGCTGACACTGAAGCTTTCTTT
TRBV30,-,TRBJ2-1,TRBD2,CAWSSGGASNEQFF,TGTGCCTGGAGTAGCGGGGGGGCCTCAAATGAGCAGTTCTTC
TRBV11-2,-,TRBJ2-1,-,CASSLGPPYNEQFF,TGTGCCAGCAGCTTAGGGCCCCCATACAATGAGCAGTTCTTC
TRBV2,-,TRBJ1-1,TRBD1,CASSDRTGANTEAFF,TGTGCCAGCAGTGATCGGACAGGGGCGAACACTGAAGCTTTCTTT
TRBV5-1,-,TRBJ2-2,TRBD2,CASSLAIAGTNTGELFF,TGCGCCAGCAGCTTGGCTATAGCGGGGACGAACACCGGGGAGCTGTTTTTT
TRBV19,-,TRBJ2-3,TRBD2,CASRKGTSDSTDTQYF,TGTGCCAGTAGAAAAGGGACTAGCGACAGCACAGATACGCAGTATTTT
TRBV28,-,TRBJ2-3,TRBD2,CASSLVTSATRDTQYF,TGTGCCAGCAGTTTGGTAACTAGCGCCACTCGGGATACGCAGTATTTT
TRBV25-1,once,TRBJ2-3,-,CASSESGPRHRNTQYF,TGTGCCAGCAGTGAATCAGGGCCCAGGCACAGAAATACGCAGTATTTT
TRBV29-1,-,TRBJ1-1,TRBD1,CSVGQGSSTEAFF,TGCAGCGTGGGACAGGGCTCGAGCACTGAAGCTTTCTTT
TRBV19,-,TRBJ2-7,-,CASSMWRGPAFNSYEYF,TGTGCCAGTAGTATGTGGAGGGGTCCTGCTTTTAATAGTTATGAGTACTTC
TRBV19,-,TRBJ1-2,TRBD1,CASSIGVGQGHGYTF,TGTGCCAGTAGTATAGGGGTGGGACAGGGCCATGGCTACACCTTC
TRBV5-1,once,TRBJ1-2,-,CASSPRGGFDGYTF,TGCGCCAGCAGCCCACGGGGGGGATTTGATGGCTACACCTTC
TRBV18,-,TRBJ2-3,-,CASSPQRTTIDTQYF,TGTGCCAGCTCACCTCAGAGGACTACAATAGATACGCAGTATTTT
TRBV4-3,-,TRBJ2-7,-,CASSQESNRAVEQYF,TGCGCCAGCAGCCAAGAGTCTAACAGGGCGGTCGAGCAGTACTTC
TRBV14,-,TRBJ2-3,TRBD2,CASSQDRLAGLTDTQYF,TGTGCCAGCAGCCAAGATCGTCTAGCGGGGCTCACAGATACGCAGTATTTT
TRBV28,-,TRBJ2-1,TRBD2,CATNVAGGPSDEQFF,TGTGCCACAAATGTAGCGGGAGGGCCGTCTGATGAGCAGTTCTTC
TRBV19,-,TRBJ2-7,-,CASSIEARSYEQYF,TGTGCCAGTAGTATAGAGGCCAGATCCTACGAGCAGTACTTC
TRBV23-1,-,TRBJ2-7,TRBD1,CASRQTGGRIAYEQYF,TGCGCCAGCAGGCAGACAGGGGGCAGGATCGCCTACGAGCAGTACTTC
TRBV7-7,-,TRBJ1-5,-,CASGPGHSSNQPQHF,TGTGCTAGCGGACCGGGACACAGTAGCAATCAGCCCCAGCATTTT
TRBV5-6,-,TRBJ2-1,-,CASSLGVNEQFF,TGTGCCAGCAGCTTGGGTGTAAATGAGCAGTTCTTC
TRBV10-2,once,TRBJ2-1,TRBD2,CAAASSLAGGPGNNEQFF,TGCGCCGCAGCATCTAGTCTAGCGGGAGGGCCGGGTAACAATGAGCAGTTCTTC
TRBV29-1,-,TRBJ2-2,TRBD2,CSGGGSGGAGTGELFF,TGCAGCGGCGGGGGTAGCGGGGGGGCAGGAACCGGGGAGCTGTTTTTT
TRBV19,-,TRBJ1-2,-,CASSMRNANYGYTF,TGTGCCAGTAGTATGAGGAACGCTAACTATGGCTACACCTTC
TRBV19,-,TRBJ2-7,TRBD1,CASSMRTGSLYEQYF,TGTGCCAGTAGTATGCGGACAGGGTCCTTGTACGAGCAGTACTTC
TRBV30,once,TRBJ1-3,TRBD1,CAWSGWKGALSGNTIYF,TGTGCCTGGAGCGGATGGAAGGGGGCCCTCTCTGGAAACACCATATATTTT
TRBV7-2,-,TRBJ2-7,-,CASSFGLLDYEQYF,TGTGCCAGCAGCTTCGGACTCCTCGACTACGAGCAGTACTTC
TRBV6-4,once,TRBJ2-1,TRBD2,CASSDSPAGLATNEQFF,TGTGCCAGCAGTGACTCCCCTGCCGGACTAGCAACCAATGAGCAGTTCTTC
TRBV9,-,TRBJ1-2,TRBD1,CASSVGPGQGAYGYTF,TGTGCCAGCAGCGTAGGACCGGGACAGGGGGCCTATGGCTACACCTTC
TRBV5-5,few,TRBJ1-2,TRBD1,CASSLLPGQGASYGDTF,TGTGCCAGCAGCCTCCTACCGGGACAGGGGGCTTCCTATGGTGACACCTTC
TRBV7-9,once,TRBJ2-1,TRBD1,CASSSGQGAINEQFF,TGTGCCAGCAGCTCCGGACAGGGGGCTATTAATGAGCAGTTCTTC
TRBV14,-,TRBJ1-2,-,CASSQDYSYGYTF,TGTGCCAGCAGCCAAGATTACAGCTATGGCTACACCTTC
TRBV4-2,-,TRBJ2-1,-,CASSQYASSSYNEQFF,TGTGCCAGCAGCCAATATGCTTCGAGCTCCTACAATGAGCAGTTCTTC
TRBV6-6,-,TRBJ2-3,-,CASAYLRGGTDTQYF,TGTGCCAGTGCGTACCTCCGCGGGGGCACAGATACGCAGTATTTT
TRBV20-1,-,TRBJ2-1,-,CSARSNEQFF,TGCAGTGCTAGGAGCAATGAGCAGTTCTTC
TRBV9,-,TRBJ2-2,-,CASSVKSAGELFF,TGTGCCAGCAGCGTAAAATCGGCCGGGGAGCTGTTTTTT
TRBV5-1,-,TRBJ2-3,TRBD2,CASSLMASGADTQYF,TGCGCCAGCAGCTTGATGGCTAGCGGGGCAGATACGCAGTATTTT